This T cell receptor (beta chain) was obtained from a study of T cell responses to AZD1222 COVID-19 vaccine. CDR1 and CDR2 (germline): MNHEY, SVGAGI. The CDR3 length is 15 residues. Trimming left V 4 bases short and J 4 bases short, with 16 bases between. Using immunoSEQ multiplex PCR, the repertoire was profiled, and TCRdb retains in-frame clones only, with some absent. The sample has about 160,000 clones; approximately 92% are singletons. Recipients boosted at about 4 weeks or about 12 weeks are pooled. The rearrangement joins TRBV6-5 to TRBJ2-5; possible D gene TRBD2, 5 bases. The sequence was collected from an adult who received the AZD1222 COVID-19 vaccine. The sequencing used peripheral blood, collected 28 days after the second AZD1222 dose. The DNA of the CDR3 is TGTGCCAGCAGTTTACCGGGGTCCCAGGCAGAGACCCAGTACTTC. Residues: CASSLPGSQAETQYF.